One and the same sample provided the 3 T cell receptor beta chains below, sequenced in a study of OX40 agonist ivuxolimab in advanced cancers. The library was prepared using the immunoSEQ multiplex PCR assay. In its TCRdb copy, this immuneACCESS table keeps in-frame sequences only and misses some clones. Where compared with another copy, unresolved V genes explain less than half of these, and the others have no known cause. Within this sample are 25,000 to 35,000 clones, with roughly 83% of them counted one time only. The ten largest clonotypes hold around 16% of the sample. The specimen comprised CD4+ or CD8+ T cells sorted from blood, sampled in a trial of the OX40 agonist ivuxolimab. The receptors originated from an adult with an advanced solid tumor such as melanoma, head and neck, liver or kidney cancer.

The chain links TRBV11-2 to TRBJ1-2; tentative D call: TRBD1 (5 bases). Germline V gene data show CDR1 as SGHAT and CDR2 as FQNNGV. This CDR3 is 14 amino acids long. With 0 bases removed from V and 6 bases from J, the gap between germline ends came to 11 bases. Here the CDR3 reads CASSLEPSGHGYTF. CDR3 DNA sequence: TGTGCCAGCAGCTTAGAACCGTCAGGGCATGGCTACACCTTC.

The rearrangement joins TRBV5-6 to TRBJ2-2; 9 bases match TRBD1. Germline V CDR1 and CDR2: SGHDT, YYEEEE. After removal of 3 bases from V and 1 base from J, the junction contained 4 bases not matched to a gene. The CDR3 consists of 16 residues. The CDR3 DNA follows: TGTGCCAGCAGCTGGACAGGGGCCCTGAACACCGGGGAGCTGTTTTTT. As protein: CASSWTGALNTGELFF.

This clone was detected only once. The rearrangement links TRBV10-3 to TRBJ2-7; D gene unclear. Germline values: CDR1 ENHRY, CDR2 SYGVKD. The CDR3 spans 12 residues. The V end lost 4 bases, the J end lost 5 bases, and 9 bases lay between the germline ends. CDR3 bases: TGTGCCATCAGTGCTGGGTCCCACGAGCAGTACTTC. Translated: CAISAGSHEQYF.